A single sample is the source of the 30 T cell receptor beta chains below, sequenced in a study of cytomegalovirus exposure and HLA in healthy donors. 60 Vbeta and 13 Jbeta primers were used in PCR. The method was immunoSEQ multiplex PCR; TCRdb's version includes in-frame clones alone and lacks a portion of them. This table has around 130,000 clones, 81% appearing once. The source material was PBMCs. The origin of the receptors is a woman aged 40-49 years in good health and CMV-seronegative.

The J gene is TRBJ2-7, the V gene TRBV19; 8 bases align to TRBD2. Trimming removed 3 bases from V and 2 bases from J; junction bases left unmatched: 3. In germline, CDR1 is LNHDA, CDR2 SQIVND (reference sequence). The CDR3 runs 14 residues. CDR3 in DNA: TGTGCCAGTAGTATTACTAGCGGAGCCTACGAGCAGTACTTC. Amino acid sequence: CASSITSGAYEQYF.

The V call is TRBV19, the J call TRBJ2-3, with unresolved D. Between the trimmed V and J ends, which lost 5 bases and 0 bases, there was a span of 18 bases. From germline, CDR1 is LNHDA and CDR2 SQIVND (reference sequence). This CDR3 region has 17 residues. The CDR3 protein is CASSPETVTSSTDTQYF. The CDR3 DNA sequence: TGTGCCAGTAGTCCTGAAACGGTGACTTCTAGCACAGATACGCAGTATTTT.

The chain links TRBV4-1 to TRBJ2-7; 8 nucleotides match TRBD2. The CDR3 is made up of 14 amino acids. Germline lookup yields CDR1 MGHRA and CDR2 YSYEKL. The V gene end was trimmed by 0 bases and the J gene end by 2 bases; junction bases not matched to a gene: 0. The CDR3 DNA follows: TGCGCCAGCAGCCAAGATAGCGGGGCCTACGAGCAGTACTTC. Translation gives CASSQDSGAYEQYF.

The chain couples TRBV7-8 to TRBJ2-1; TRBD1 agrees at 8 bases. From germline, CDR1 is SGHVS and CDR2 FQNEAQ. The ends lost 1 base at V and 2 bases at J; junction bases unmatched: 4. There are 16 residues in the CDR3. The CDR3 sequence is CASSLVQGAAYNEQFF. The CDR3 DNA follows: TGTGCCAGCAGCTTAGTGCAGGGGGCTGCCTACAATGAGCAGTTCTTC.

The chain combines TRBV5-4 with TRBJ2-3, with 8 nucleotides matching TRBD1. After removal of 2 bases from V and 1 base from J, the junction contained 3 bases not matched to a gene. The germline gives CDR1 SGHNT, CDR2 YYREEE (reference sequence). This CDR3 spans 15 amino acids. The CDR3 sequence: CASSFQGAGTDTQYF. The DNA for the CDR3 is TGTGCCAGCAGCTTCCAGGGGGCCGGCACAGATACGCAGTATTTT.

The J gene is TRBJ2-1, the V gene TRBV6-4; the D gene is possibly TRBD2 (6 bases). CDR1 and CDR2 (germline): MRHNA, SNTAGT. The V and J ends lost 4 bases and 3 bases respectively, with 10 bases between them. This CDR3 is built from 14 residues. The CDR3 DNA reads TGTGCCAGCAGTGTTACTAGCAGCTACAATGAGCAGTTCTTC. This translates into CASSVTSSYNEQFF.

The genes are TRBV6-5 and TRBJ1-2; 8 bases line up with TRBD1. Germline V CDR1 and CDR2: MNHEY, SVGAGI. V dropped 6 bases and J dropped 6; count of bases not matched to a gene: 9. The CDR3 runs to 14 residues. Here the CDR3 reads CASRLGQGRDGYTF. CDR3 bases: TGTGCCAGCAGACTCGGACAGGGCAGGGATGGCTACACCTTC.

The chain combines TRBV15 with TRBJ2-2; 7 bases map to TRBD1. The J segment lost 0 bases and the V segment lost 0 bases, leaving 10 bases of the junction unmatched. Germline assignment: CDR1 LNHNV and CDR2 YYDKDF (reference sequence). This CDR3 is built from 19 residues. The CDR3 region is CATSREWTGHVANTGELFF. CDR3 in DNA: TGTGCCACCAGCAGAGAATGGACAGGTCACGTCGCGAACACCGGGGAGCTGTTTTTT.

J is TRBJ1-5 and V is TRBV19; D is unresolved. The CDR3 has 13 residues. Germline CDR1 and CDR2: LNHDA and SQIVND (reference sequence). V was trimmed by 3 bases and J by 5 bases, leaving 8 bases between them. CDR3 in amino acids: CASSMSGYQPQHF. In nucleotides, the CDR3 is TGTGCCAGTAGTATGTCGGGTTATCAGCCCCAGCATTTT.

The chain links TRBV28 to TRBJ2-7; 9 positions agree with TRBD2. This CDR3 is built from 15 residues. J lost 2 bases, V lost 3 bases, and 5 bases had no gene match. Germline V gene data show CDR1 as MDHEN and CDR2 as SYDVKM. CDR3 residues: CASSFLAGNPYEQYF. The CDR3 bases are TGTGCCAGCAGTTTCCTAGCGGGGAATCCCTACGAGCAGTACTTC.

J is TRBJ2-1 and V is TRBV7-3, with a possible D match to TRBD2 (7 bases). From germline, CDR1 is SGHTA and CDR2 FQGTGA. This CDR3 is built from 17 residues. Trimming removed 2 bases from V and 5 bases from J, with 19 bases in between. CDR3 region: CASSLSMGGPEDNEQFF. CDR3 DNA sequence: TGTGCCAGCAGCTTATCAATGGGGGGGCCTGAGGACAATGAGCAGTTCTTC.

The chain is built from TRBV7-9 and TRBJ2-2; tentatively, D is TRBD1 (6 bases). The CDR3 is made up of 15 amino acids. V lost 0 bases, J lost 7 bases, and 12 bases lay in between. Per the germline V gene, CDR1 is SEHNR and CDR2 is FQNEAQ (reference sequence). CDR3 nucleotide sequence: TGTGCCAGCAGCTTAGCACAGGGTGCTAACGGGGAGCTGTTTTTT. Amino acids: CASSLAQGANGELFF.

The chain couples TRBV9 to TRBJ1-3; 8 nucleotides match TRBD1. Germline values: CDR1 SGDLS, CDR2 YYNGEE. V trimming: 3 bases; J trimming: 4 bases; junction bases outside the gene matches: 12. The CDR3 totals 17 residues. CDR3 DNA: TGTGCCAGCAGCGACCGGGACAGGCCCCTCGCGGGAAACACCATATATTTT. The encoded protein is CASSDRDRPLAGNTIYF.

The V gene is TRBV5-4, the J gene TRBJ2-7; weak D call: TRBD2 (6 bases). The CDR3 runs 14 residues. Trimming cost V 1 base and J 3 bases, with 11 bases left between them. Germline V gives CDR1 SGHNT, CDR2 YYREEE (reference sequence). The CDR3 DNA follows: TGTGCCAGCAGCTTGTCTGGGGGGAACTACGAGCAGTACTTC. It yields the protein CASSLSGGNYEQYF.

The chain couples TRBV19 to TRBJ2-1; tentatively, D is TRBD2 (6 bases). The germline gives CDR1 LNHDA, CDR2 SQIVND (reference sequence). The CDR3 spans 13 residues. V lost 6 bases and J lost 3, with 9 bases in between. CDR3 residues: CASSVAVYNEQFF. DNA of the CDR3: TGTGCCAGTAGCGTAGCGGTCTACAATGAGCAGTTCTTC. Full variable domain (rest looked up from reference TRBV19 and TRBJ2-1): DGGITQSPKYLFRKEGQNVTLSCEQNLNHDAMYWYRQDPGQGLRLIYYSQIVNDFQKGDIAEGYSVSREKKESFPLTVTSAQKNPTAFYLCASSVAVYNEQFFGPGTRLTVL.

This clone occurred a few times. The V and J genes are TRBV4-3 and TRBJ2-6; D ambiguous. CDR3 length: 16 amino acids. The germline gives CDR1 LGHNA, CDR2 YSLEER. V was shortened by 0 bases and J by 0 bases, with 6 bases between the two germline ends. The CDR3 sequence: CASSQDYSSGANVLTF. For the CDR3, the DNA is TGCGCCAGCAGCCAAGATTACAGCTCTGGGGCCAACGTCCTGACTTTC.

This clone was detected a few times. This chain uses TRBV30 with TRBJ1-5; D may be TRBD1 (5 bases). Trimming took off 6 bases at V and 5 bases at J, with 17 bases between the two ends. Germline-derived CDR1 and CDR2 are GTSNPN and SVGIG (reference sequence). CDR3 length: 14 amino acids. This CDR3 reads CACGVQGGYQPQHF. The CDR3 DNA reads TGTGCCTGCGGGGTGCAGGGAGGCTATCAGCCCCAGCATTTT. The complete variable domain, with remaining parts taken from reference TRBV30 and TRBJ1-5, reads SQTIHQWPATLVQPVGSPLSLECTVEGTSNPNLYWYRQAAGRGLQLLFYSVGIGQISSEVPQNLSASRPQDRQFILSSKKLLLSDSGFYLCACGVQGGYQPQHFGDGTRLSIL.

The chain uses TRBV9 and TRBJ1-1; 9 bases align to TRBD1. Germline assignment: CDR1 SGDLS and CDR2 YYNGEE. V trimming: 4 bases; J trimming: 1 base; junction bases outside the gene matches: 23. The CDR3 has 21 residues. The CDR3 reads CASSFKPGQGILPLENTEAFF. The CDR3 nucleotides are TGTGCCAGCAGCTTCAAACCGGGACAGGGTATTCTCCCTCTTGAGAACACTGAAGCTTTCTTT.

This clone was picked up one time. Its ends do not fully match the called genes, so a read error is possible. This chain's CDR3 is CSSSLGGQTEAFF. The CDR3 nucleotides are TGTTCCAGCAGCTTAGGGGGGCAGACTGAAGCTTTCTTT. The rearrangement uses TRBV7-9 and TRBJ1-1, with D perhaps TRBD1 (6 bases). The CDR3 totals 13 residues. CDR1 SEHNR and CDR2 FQNEAQ come from the germline V gene (reference sequence).

The V and J genes are TRBV30 and TRBJ2-1; 13 bases map to TRBD2. The CDR3 totals 15 residues. J lost 9 bases, V lost 3 bases, and 8 bases had no gene match. Germline assignment: CDR1 GTSNPN and CDR2 SVGIG (reference sequence). The CDR3 sequence is CAWSPLAGGPREQFF. The CDR3, as DNA: TGTGCCTGGAGCCCACTAGCGGGGGGGCCACGTGAGCAGTTCTTC.

On this clone: The same CDR3 can be traced to other DNA sequences in this sample. CDR3 sequence (DNA): TGTGCCAGCAGTGCAATACAGGGCCGAGGCAGTGAAGCTTTCTTT. Encoded protein: CASSAIQGRGSEAFF. The rearrangement joins TRBV2 to TRBJ1-1, with D maybe TRBD1 (6 bases). Trimming removed 4 bases from V and 7 bases from J, with 19 bases in between. This CDR3 is 15 amino acids long. Germline V lookup: CDR1 SNHLY, CDR2 FYNNEI. Supplemented by reference TRBV2 and TRBJ1-1, the full variable domain reads EPEVTQTPSHQVTQMGQEVILRCVPISNHLYFYWYRQILGQKVEFLVSFYNNEISEKSEIFDDQFSVERPDGSNFTLKIRSTKLEDSAMYFCASSAIQGRGSEAFFGQGTRLTVV.

The chain combines TRBV7-2 with TRBJ2-5; 11 positions match TRBD1. V gave up 5 bases and J gave up 8 bases; unmatched junction bases: 7. Looked up from germline, CDR1 is SGHTA and CDR2 is FQGNSA. CDR3 size: 14 residues. The CDR3 DNA reads as TGTGCCAGCAGCGCCGGACAGGGGGCAGTAACCCAGTACTTC. This translates into CASSAGQGAVTQYF.

The chain joins TRBV28 to TRBJ1-3; the match to TRBD1 covers 8 bases. The CDR3 runs 15 residues. Germline V gene sequence: CDR1 MDHEN, CDR2 SYDVKM. The J segment lost 3 bases and the V segment lost 6 bases, leaving 7 bases of the junction unmatched. CDR3 nucleotide sequence: TGTGCCAGCAGAGCGGACAGGGTGTTTGGAAACACCATATATTTT. It encodes CASRADRVFGNTIYF.

The genes are TRBV7-3 and TRBJ2-5; 7 bases map to TRBD2. J lost 1 base, V lost 5 bases, and 7 bases had no gene match. The CDR3 has 15 residues. The germline gives CDR1 SGHTA, CDR2 FQGTGA. The CDR3 loop is CASSQSSGGQETQYF. The DNA for the CDR3 is TGTGCCAGCAGCCAATCCTCGGGGGGCCAAGAGACCCAGTACTTC.

The V call is TRBV6-4, the J call TRBJ1-5; D might be TRBD1 (6 bases). This CDR3 spans 14 amino acids. With 4 bases removed from V and 6 bases from J, the gap between germline ends came to 13 bases. Per the germline V gene, CDR1 is MRHNA and CDR2 is SNTAGT. DNA for the CDR3: TGTGCCAGCAGTGTACAGGGAGACGGTCAGCCCCAGCATTTT. Translating it yields CASSVQGDGQPQHF.

The V gene is TRBV7-2, the J gene TRBJ2-5, with 9 bases fitting TRBD1. The end of the DNA fits TRBJ2-7 better, so the J call may be wrong. In germline, CDR1 is SGHTA, CDR2 FQGNSA. The CDR3 length is 16 residues. Written as DNA, the CDR3 is TGTGCCAGCAGCCCGTACCCGGGACAGGGCTTTGACGAGCAGTACTTC. It yields the protein CASSPYPGQGFDEQYF.

Of note for this clone: One end of the junction does not line up with germline, which may come from a read error. The sample has other DNA sequences that encode this CDR3 too. The J gene is TRBJ2-5, the V gene TRBV15, with 7 bases fitting TRBD2. In germline, CDR1 is LNHNV, CDR2 YYDKDF (reference sequence). The CDR3 covers 16 residues. The CDR3 sequence is CATSRRIGTNQETQYF. In DNA, the CDR3 is TGTGCCACCAGCAGAAGAATAGGGACTAACCAGGAGACCCAGTACTTC.

The chain combines TRBV28 with TRBJ1-6; D possibly corresponds to TRBD1 (6 bases). Trimming removed 6 bases from V and 0 bases from J, with 9 bases in between. Germline V lookup: CDR1 MDHEN, CDR2 SYDVKM. The CDR3 covers 15 residues. This CDR3 reads CASRTGDSYNSPLHF. As DNA, the CDR3 is TGTGCCAGCAGGACAGGAGACTCCTATAATTCACCCCTCCACTTT.

This clone was picked up a small number of times. This chain connects TRBV6-6 to TRBJ2-2, with D maybe TRBD2 (6 bases). The V end lost 8 bases, the J end lost 5 bases, and 12 bases lay between the germline ends. Germline CDR1 is MNHNY and CDR2 is SVGAGI (reference sequence). The CDR3 spans 13 residues. CDR3 amino acids: CASAPGGTGELFF. In DNA form, the CDR3 reads TGTGCCAGCGCACCTGGAGGGACCGGGGAGCTGTTTTTT.

DNA for the CDR3: TGTGCCAGCTCACTCTGGACAGGACCAACTAATGAAAAACTGTTTTTT. Amino acids: CASSLWTGPTNEKLFF. The chain joins TRBV18 to TRBJ1-4; 7 bases are shared with TRBD1. J gave up 0 bases and V 4 bases, and 5 bases lay outside the gene matches. There are 16 residues in the CDR3. Looked up from germline, CDR1 is KGHSH and CDR2 is LQKENI.